This T cell receptor beta chain comes out of a study of blood T cell repertoires in COVID-19. Study-wide background: COVID-19 samples from acute and convalescent phases originated in the United States, Italy and Spain. Sample material is recorded as cDNA or gDNA derived from T cells, B-cell-depleted T cells, or PBMCs.

J lost 8 bases, V lost 5 bases, and 9 bases had no gene match. The CDR3 covers 13 residues. Germline CDR1 is SGHRS and CDR2 is YFSETQ. The table came from immunoSEQ multiplex PCR; TCRdb's copy has only in-frame clones and leaves some out. The data show about 200,000 clones, 86% seen once. The receptor was isolated from a man younger than 45 who had recovered from COVID-19. The gene calls are TRBV5-1 and TRBJ1-2; 7 bases are shared with TRBD1. The sample consisted of peripheral blood. In DNA, the CDR3 is TGCGCCAGCAGGGGTGACAGGGCGTACGGCTACACCTTC. This translates into CASRGDRAYGYTF.